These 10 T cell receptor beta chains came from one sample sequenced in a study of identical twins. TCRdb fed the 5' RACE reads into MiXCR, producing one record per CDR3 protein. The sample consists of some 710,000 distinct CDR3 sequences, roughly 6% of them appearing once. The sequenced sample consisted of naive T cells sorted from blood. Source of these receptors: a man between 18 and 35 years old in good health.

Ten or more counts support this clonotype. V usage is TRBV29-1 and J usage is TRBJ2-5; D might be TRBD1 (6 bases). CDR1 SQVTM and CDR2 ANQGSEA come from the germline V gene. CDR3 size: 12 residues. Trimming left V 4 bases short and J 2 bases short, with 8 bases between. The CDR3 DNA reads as TGCAGCGTTGGAACAGGGCAAGAGACCCAGTACTTC. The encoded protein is CSVGTGQETQYF. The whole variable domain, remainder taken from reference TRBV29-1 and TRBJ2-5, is SAVISQKPSRDICQRGTSLTIQCQVDSQVTMMFWYRQQPGQSLTLIATANQGSEATYESGFVIDKFPISRPNLTFSTLTVSNMSPEDSSIYLCSVGTGQETQYFGPGTRLLVL.

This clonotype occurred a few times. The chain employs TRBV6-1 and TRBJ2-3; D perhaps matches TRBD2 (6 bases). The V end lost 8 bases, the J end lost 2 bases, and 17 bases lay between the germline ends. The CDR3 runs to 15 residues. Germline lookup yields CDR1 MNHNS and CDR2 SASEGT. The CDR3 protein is CASSEWRDATDTQYF. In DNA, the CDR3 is TGTGCCAGCTCGGAGTGGCGGGATGCCACAGATACGCAGTATTTT.

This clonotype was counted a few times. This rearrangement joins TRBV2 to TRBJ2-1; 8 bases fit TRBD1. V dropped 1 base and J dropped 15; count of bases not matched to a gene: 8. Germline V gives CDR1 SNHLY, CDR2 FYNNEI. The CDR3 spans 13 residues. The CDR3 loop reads CASSEVKGTGLFF. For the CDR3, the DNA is TGTGCCAGCAGTGAAGTCAAAGGGACAGGTCTGTTCTTC.

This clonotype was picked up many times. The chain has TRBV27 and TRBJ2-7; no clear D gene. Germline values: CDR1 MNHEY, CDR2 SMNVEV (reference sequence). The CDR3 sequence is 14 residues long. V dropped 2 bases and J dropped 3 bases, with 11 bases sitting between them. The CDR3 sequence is CASSLSDVLYEQYF. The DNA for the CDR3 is TGTGCCAGCAGTTTAAGTGACGTCCTCTACGAGCAGTACTTC.

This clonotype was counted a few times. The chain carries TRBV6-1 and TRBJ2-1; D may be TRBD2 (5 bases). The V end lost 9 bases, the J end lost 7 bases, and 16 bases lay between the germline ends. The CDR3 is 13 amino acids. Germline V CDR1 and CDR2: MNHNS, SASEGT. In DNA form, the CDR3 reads TGTGCCAGTAAACGGGGTTTGGGGAATGAGCAGTTCTTC. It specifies CASKRGLGNEQFF.

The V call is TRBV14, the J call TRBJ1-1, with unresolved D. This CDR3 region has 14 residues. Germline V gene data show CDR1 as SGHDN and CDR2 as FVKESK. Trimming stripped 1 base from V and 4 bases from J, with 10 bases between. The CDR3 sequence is CASSQVSAVTEAFF. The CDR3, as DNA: TGTGCCAGCAGCCAAGTCTCGGCGGTCACTGAAGCTTTCTTT.

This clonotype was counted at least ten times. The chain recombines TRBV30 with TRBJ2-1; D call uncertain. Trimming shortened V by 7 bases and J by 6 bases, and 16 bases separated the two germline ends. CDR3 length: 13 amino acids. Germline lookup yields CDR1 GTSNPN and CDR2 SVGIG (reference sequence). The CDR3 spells CALDGVLGNEQFF. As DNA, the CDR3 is TGTGCCTTGGACGGCGTATTAGGCAATGAGCAGTTCTTC.

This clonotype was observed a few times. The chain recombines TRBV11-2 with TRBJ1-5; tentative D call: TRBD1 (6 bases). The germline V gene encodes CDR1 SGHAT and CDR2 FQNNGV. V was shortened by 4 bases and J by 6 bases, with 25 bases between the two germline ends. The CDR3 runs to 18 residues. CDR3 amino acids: CASSYSSTGKAVGQPQHF. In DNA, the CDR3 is TGTGCCAGCAGCTACTCCTCAACAGGGAAGGCGGTCGGTCAGCCCCAGCATTTT.

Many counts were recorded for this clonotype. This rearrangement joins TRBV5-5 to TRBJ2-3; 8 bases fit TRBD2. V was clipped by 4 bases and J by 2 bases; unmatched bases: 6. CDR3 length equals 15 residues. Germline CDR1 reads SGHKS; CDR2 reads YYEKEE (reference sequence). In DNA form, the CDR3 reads TGTGCCAGCAGCACCGGACTAGCCAACACAGATACGCAGTATTTT. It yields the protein CASSTGLANTDTQYF.

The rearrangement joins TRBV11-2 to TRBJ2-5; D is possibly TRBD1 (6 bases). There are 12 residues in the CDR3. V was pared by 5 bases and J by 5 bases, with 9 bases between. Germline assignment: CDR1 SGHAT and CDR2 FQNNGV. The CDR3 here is CASSVDRETQYF. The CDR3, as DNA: TGTGCCAGCAGCGTTGACAGGGAGACCCAGTACTTC.